The rows below give T cell receptor beta chains drawn from one sample of a study of blood T cell repertoires in COVID-19. Clones were sequenced by immunoSEQ multiplex PCR, and TCRdb holds only the in-frame ones, with some missing. Of around 200,000 clones in the sample, under 90% were seen once. The specimen sequenced was peripheral blood. Every receptor here comes from a human donor in a cohort sampled during active COVID-19. The CDR3 runs from the conserved cysteine through the conserved F or W. A D gene is named only where the DNA matches it firmly. Clone size is not always given. Where it is, it says once, few, many or a class for expanded clones.

V gene: TRBV2
clone size: .
D gene: TRBD2
J gene: TRBJ2-3
CDR3 DNA: TGTGCCAGCAGTGGACTAGCGGGAAGCACAGATACGCAGTATTTT
CDR3 protein: CASSGLAGSTDTQYF

V gene: TRBV9
clone size: .
D gene: .
J gene: TRBJ2-3
CDR3 DNA: TGTGCCAGCAGCGCCAGATACACAGATACGCAGTATTTT
CDR3 protein: CASSARYTDTQYF

V gene: TRBV4-1
clone size: .
D gene: .
J gene: TRBJ1-2
CDR3 DNA: TGCGCCAGCAGCCACCGGGAGGGTGGCTATGGCTACACCTTC
CDR3 protein: CASSHREGGYGYTF

V gene: TRBV3-1/TRBV3-2
clone size: .
D gene: .
J gene: TRBJ1-5
CDR3 DNA: TGTGCCAGCAGCCAAGTTTCCGGGGTCGATCAGCCCCAGCATTTT
CDR3 protein: CASSQVSGVDQPQHF

V gene: TRBV12-3/TRBV12-4
clone size: .
D gene: .
J gene: TRBJ1-1
CDR3 DNA: TGTGCCAGCATGAGGGAGATGAACACTGAAGCTTTCTTT
CDR3 protein: CASMREMNTEAFF

V gene: TRBV7-6
clone size: few
D gene: .
J gene: TRBJ2-4
CDR3 DNA: TGTGCCAGCAGCTTAGGCGGCCGAGACATTCAGTACTTC
CDR3 protein: CASSLGGRDIQYF

V gene: TRBV5-1
clone size: .
D gene: TRBD1
J gene: TRBJ1-1
CDR3 DNA: TGCGCCAGCAGGGTCACAGGGGGCGAGACTGAAGCTTTCTTT
CDR3 protein: CASRVTGGETEAFF

V gene: TRBV7-6
clone size: few
D gene: TRBD1
J gene: TRBJ1-6
CDR3 DNA: TGTGCCAGCAGCTACAGACAGGGAGATAATTCACCCCTCCACTTT
CDR3 protein: CASSYRQGDNSPLHF

V gene: TRBV2
clone size: .
D gene: TRBD1
J gene: TRBJ2-7
CDR3 DNA: TGTGCCAGCAGGCCCGAGACAGGGAGCTACGAGCAGTACTTC
CDR3 protein: CASRPETGSYEQYF

V gene: TRBV12-3/TRBV12-4
clone size: once
D gene: .
J gene: TRBJ2-4
CDR3 DNA: TGTGCCAGCAGGTTCGGGGTGGACATTCAGTACTTC
CDR3 protein: CASRFGVDIQYF

V gene: TRBV9
clone size: .
D gene: TRBD1
J gene: TRBJ2-7
CDR3 DNA: TGTGCCAGCAGCGTAGGGGACAGGACCTACGAGCAGTACTTC
CDR3 protein: CASSVGDRTYEQYF

V gene: TRBV6-5
clone size: .
D gene: TRBD1
J gene: TRBJ1-2
CDR3 DNA: TGTGCCAGCAGCGGTTGGACAGGGTCTAACTATGGCTACACCTTC
CDR3 protein: CASSGWTGSNYGYTF

V gene: TRBV2
clone size: .
D gene: .
J gene: TRBJ1-4
CDR3 DNA: TGTGCCAGCAGCGCCCAAAACAGGGAGAATGAAAAACTGTTTTTT
CDR3 protein: CASSAQNRENEKLFF

V gene: TRBV7-9
clone size: .
D gene: .
J gene: TRBJ1-4
CDR3 DNA: TGTGCCAGCAGCTTAGCGTTGGGCGGGAATGAAAAACTGTTTTTT
CDR3 protein: CASSLALGGNEKLFF

V gene: TRBV3-1/TRBV3-2
clone size: .
D gene: .
J gene: TRBJ2-7
CDR3 DNA: TGTGCCAGCAGCCAAGGGGCAGGGGCCTACGAGCAGTACTTC
CDR3 protein: CASSQGAGAYEQYF

V gene: TRBV5-6
clone size: .
D gene: TRBD1
J gene: TRBJ1-1
CDR3 DNA: TGTGCCAGCAGTATTTACCGGGACAGTCCCACTGAAGCTTTCTTT
CDR3 protein: CASSIYRDSPTEAFF

V gene: TRBV19
clone size: .
D gene: TRBD1
J gene: TRBJ2-2
CDR3 DNA: TGTGCCAGTAGTACTGAGGGGGCTCCCGGGGAGCTGTTTTTT
CDR3 protein: CASSTEGAPGELFF

V gene: TRBV5-6
clone size: .
D gene: .
J gene: TRBJ2-7
CDR3 DNA: TGTGCCAGCAGCCTTTCTCTCGAGCAGTACTTC
CDR3 protein: CASSLSLEQYF

V gene: TRBV27
clone size: .
D gene: .
J gene: TRBJ1-5
CDR3 DNA: TGTGCCAGCAGTTTATTGGGGAGTAATCAGCCCCAGCATTTT
CDR3 protein: CASSLLGSNQPQHF

V gene: TRBV7-9
clone size: few
D gene: .
J gene: TRBJ1-2
CDR3 DNA: TGTGCCAGCAGCTTAGGAGGAGGAGGGGCCAGCTATGGCTACACCTTC
CDR3 protein: CASSLGGGGASYGYTF

V gene: TRBV19
clone size: .
D gene: TRBD1
J gene: TRBJ1-2
CDR3 DNA: TGTGCCAGTAGTATTCAACGCAGGGGGCACGATGGCTACACCTTC
CDR3 protein: CASSIQRRGHDGYTF

V gene: TRBV3-1/TRBV3-2
clone size: .
D gene: TRBD2
J gene: TRBJ2-1
CDR3 DNA: TGTGCCAGCAGCCCTAGCGGTGAAAATGAGCAGTTCTTC
CDR3 protein: CASSPSGENEQFF

V gene: TRBV14
clone size: .
D gene: TRBD2
J gene: TRBJ2-7
CDR3 DNA: TGTGCCAGCAGCCCACCGGGGGGGCGGCGGAAGCAGTACTTC
CDR3 protein: CASSPPGGRRKQYF

V gene: TRBV19
clone size: .
D gene: TRBD2
J gene: TRBJ2-2
CDR3 DNA: TGTGCCAGTAGTATCCGACTAGCGGGGGGGAAGGTGTTTTTT
CDR3 protein: CASSIRLAGGKVFF

V gene: TRBV6-5
clone size: .
D gene: TRBD1
J gene: TRBJ1-4
CDR3 DNA: TGTGCCAGCAGTTATGGACAGGGCTTCGAACTGTTTTTT
CDR3 protein: CASSYGQGFELFF

V gene: TRBV5-1
clone size: once
D gene: TRBD1
J gene: TRBJ1-5
CDR3 DNA: TGCGCCAGCAGCATAGGGACAGCCGGCAATCAGCCCCAGCATTTT
CDR3 protein: CASSIGTAGNQPQHF

V gene: TRBV2
clone size: few
D gene: TRBD1
J gene: TRBJ1-2
CDR3 DNA: TGTGCCAGCCAAGGGACAGGGCGCCTGAACTATGGCTACACCTTC
CDR3 protein: CASQGTGRLNYGYTF

V gene: TRBV20-1
clone size: .
D gene: TRBD2
J gene: TRBJ2-1
CDR3 DNA: TGCAGTGCTAGTAGGATTAGGACTAGCGTCGCTGTTGAGCAGTTCTTC
CDR3 protein: CSASRIRTSVAVEQFF

V gene: TRBV7-8
clone size: few
D gene: .
J gene: TRBJ2-7
CDR3 DNA: TGTGCCAGCAGCTTAGGGACAGAAATCTACGAGCAGTACTTC
CDR3 protein: CASSLGTEIYEQYF

V gene: TRBV6-4
clone size: .
D gene: TRBD1
J gene: TRBJ1-4
CDR3 DNA: TGTGCCACCCAAGGACAGGGGGGCGAAAAACTGTTTTTT
CDR3 protein: CATQGQGGEKLFF

V gene: TRBV6-5
clone size: .
D gene: TRBD1
J gene: TRBJ1-2
CDR3 DNA: TGTGCCAGCAGAGGGACAGGGTCCCATGGCTACACCTTC
CDR3 protein: CASRGTGSHGYTF

V gene: TRBV15
clone size: .
D gene: TRBD1
J gene: TRBJ1-4
CDR3 DNA: TGTGCCACCAGCAGAGATGGGGGACAGGTTTTTGAAAAACTGTTTTTT
CDR3 protein: CATSRDGGQVFEKLFF

V gene: TRBV18
clone size: .
D gene: .
J gene: TRBJ1-4
CDR3 DNA: TGTGCCAGCTCACTTACAACGCCGGCGGGGCGCGTCACAACTAATGAAAAACTGTTTTTT
CDR3 protein: CASSLTTPAGRVTTNEKLFF

V gene: TRBV5-6
clone size: .
D gene: TRBD1
J gene: TRBJ1-4
CDR3 DNA: TGTGCCAGCAGCCCCGGGACAGGACATGAAAAACTGTTTTTT
CDR3 protein: CASSPGTGHEKLFF

V gene: TRBV9
clone size: .
D gene: .
J gene: TRBJ1-2
CDR3 DNA: TGTGCCAGCAGCTCGGTTCACTATGGCTACACCTTC
CDR3 protein: CASSSVHYGYTF

V gene: TRBV29-1
clone size: .
D gene: .
J gene: TRBJ2-2
CDR3 DNA: TGCAGCGTTGCGCAGATGAACACCGGGGAGCTGTTTTTT
CDR3 protein: CSVAQMNTGELFF

V gene: TRBV30
clone size: once
D gene: .
J gene: TRBJ1-1
CDR3 DNA: TGTGCCTGCTTGGGGGCAGTTAACATGAACACTGAAGCTTTCTTT
CDR3 protein: CACLGAVNMNTEAFF

V gene: TRBV7-3
clone size: .
D gene: .
J gene: TRBJ2-2
CDR3 DNA: TGTGCCAGCAGCACGACAGTAGCGGCCACCGGGGAGCTGTTTTTT
CDR3 protein: CASSTTVAATGELFF

V gene: TRBV27
clone size: .
D gene: .
J gene: TRBJ1-5
CDR3 DNA: TGTGCCAGCAGTTCAATCGGACAGCTCAATCAGCCCCAGCATTTT
CDR3 protein: CASSSIGQLNQPQHF

V gene: TRBV30
clone size: once
D gene: .
J gene: TRBJ2-7
CDR3 DNA: TGTGCCTGGAGTACCTTGACAGGAACCTACGAGCAGTACTTC
CDR3 protein: CAWSTLTGTYEQYF

V gene: TRBV19
clone size: once
D gene: TRBD1
J gene: TRBJ2-7
CDR3 DNA: TGTGCCAGTAGTTATGGGACAGGGCCCAACTTCGAGCAGTACTTC
CDR3 protein: CASSYGTGPNFEQYF

V gene: TRBV27
clone size: .
D gene: .
J gene: TRBJ2-7
CDR3 DNA: TGTGCCAGCAGTTCGGGAGTAACCTACGAGCAGTACTTC
CDR3 protein: CASSSGVTYEQYF

V gene: TRBV12-3/TRBV12-4
clone size: .
D gene: .
J gene: TRBJ1-1
CDR3 DNA: TGTGCCAGCAGTTTAGAGGGGACTGAAGCTTTCTTT
CDR3 protein: CASSLEGTEAFF

V gene: TRBV5-6
clone size: .
D gene: .
J gene: TRBJ2-7
CDR3 DNA: TGTGCCAGCAGCTTGGGTCCCACCCTTGAGAACGAGCAGTACTTC
CDR3 protein: CASSLGPTLENEQYF

V gene: TRBV9
clone size: few
D gene: .
J gene: TRBJ1-2
CDR3 DNA: TGTGCCAGCAGCGTAGATGATATTGGGGCAGAGGGGGACCGGCTCTATGGCTACACCTTC
CDR3 protein: CASSVDDIGAEGDRLYGYTF